This section outlines one TCR beta chain sequence together with its context. The protocol was immunoSEQ multiplex PCR, while the TCRdb copy is restricted to in-frame clones and leaves out a portion. The table has about 140,000 clones, around 90% seen once; the top ten hold about 3%. Trimming took off 5 bases at V and 5 bases at J, with 16 bases between the two ends. The CDR3 is made up of 14 amino acids. The germline CDR1 and CDR2 sequences are SGHNT and YENEEA. The sample originates from a study of T cell responses to AZD1222 COVID-19 vaccine. The gene calls are TRBV11-3 and TRBJ2-7, with TRBD2 as a possible D gene (7 bases). The sample in question was peripheral blood, obtained on day 0 of AZD1222 vaccination. The TCR comes from an adult in good health. The CDR3 sequence is CASSHSRGANEQYF. CDR3 coding DNA: TGTGCCAGCAGCCACTCACGGGGGGCAAACGAGCAGTACTTC.